Presented here are 28 T cell receptor beta chains from one specimen sequenced in a study of neurological immune-mediated disorders. One entry per CDR3 protein, called by TCRdb with MiXCR from the 5' RACE reads. This sample yields around 30,000 distinct CDR3 sequences, of which around 2.5% are seen a single time; roughly 2.5% belongs to the top ten. Sequenced input: PBMCs. The origin of the receptors is a woman aged 50 to 65 with multiple sclerosis.

This clonotype was picked up many times. The chain employs TRBV29-1 and TRBJ2-5; TRBD1 is a possible D gene (6 bases). The CDR3 has 12 residues. V gave up 7 bases and J gave up 4 bases, with 13 bases separating them. CDR1 and CDR2 from the germline V gene are SQVTM and ANQGSEA. This chain's CDR3 is CSALGRGETQYF. The CDR3 region has the DNA TGCAGCGCCTTGGGCAGGGGAGAGACCCAGTACTTC.

This clonotype was seen at least ten times. The chain is built from TRBV7-2 and TRBJ2-7, with D hard to call. Germline values: CDR1 SGHTA, CDR2 FQGNSA. The CDR3 contains 14 residues. With 4 bases removed from V and 0 bases from J, the gap between germline ends came to 10 bases. CDR3 DNA sequence: TGTGCCAGCAGCTCCCCTCCCGTCTCCTACGAGCAGTACTTC. Translation gives CASSSPPVSYEQYF.

The chain recombines TRBV14 with TRBJ1-1; D is unclear. The CDR3 contains 15 residues. Germline V lookup: CDR1 SGHDN, CDR2 FVKESK. V gave up 4 bases and J gave up 1 base, with 13 bases separating them. Here the CDR3 DNA reads TGTGCCAGCAGCCCGAGGCGGGAACGGAACACTGAAGCTTTCTTT. It yields the protein CASSPRRERNTEAFF.

Relative to its sample, this clonotype is medium-sized (0.01 to 0.1%). The rearrangement links TRBV10-3 to TRBJ2-7; 7 bases align to TRBD1. CDR1 ENHRY and CDR2 SYGVKD come from the germline V gene. The CDR3 runs 14 residues. V lost 11 bases, J lost 3 bases, and 13 bases stayed unmatched. This chain's CDR3 is CASASRGQNYEQYF. The CDR3 DNA sequence: TGTGCCTCCGCGTCCCGGGGACAGAACTACGAGCAGTACTTC.

This CDR3 is CASSSPHGDQPQHF. The CDR3 DNA sequence: TGTGCCAGCAGCTCCCCGCATGGGGATCAGCCCCAGCATTTT. This rearrangement joins TRBV7-9 to TRBJ1-5; D is undetermined. This CDR3 spans 14 amino acids. Trimming cost V 4 bases and J 5 bases, with 12 bases left between them. The germline V gene has CDR1 SEHNR and CDR2 FQNEAQ (reference sequence).

This clonotype has ten or more counts. V and J are TRBV5-1 and TRBJ2-6, with 7 bases identical to TRBD1. This CDR3 is built from 17 residues. Per germline, CDR1 SGHRS and CDR2 YFSETQ. V gave up 3 bases and J gave up 0 bases; unmatched junction bases: 6. The CDR3, as DNA: TGCGCCAGCAGCTGGGGACAGCCTAGCTCTGGGGCCAACGTCCTGACTTTC. This sequence encodes CASSWGQPSSGANVLTF.

The sample holds many counts of this clonotype. This sequence joins TRBV18 and TRBJ2-7; the D is unclear. Germline V gene data show CDR1 as KGHSH and CDR2 as LQKENI. The length of the CDR3 is 14 residues. Trimming left V 3 bases short and J 3 bases short, with 12 bases between. The CDR3 DNA is TGTGCCAGCTCACCGGAGTACTTTGACTACGAGCAGTACTTC. Amino acids: CASSPEYFDYEQYF.

This clonotype was counted at least ten times. The rearrangement joins TRBV10-3 to TRBJ2-7, with 13 bases identical to TRBD2. This CDR3 has 14 amino acids. The trim removed 6 bases at V and 6 bases at J, leaving 5 bases unmatched. The V gene's germline CDR1 is ENHRY and CDR2 SYGVKD. The CDR3 DNA is TGTGCCATCAGCAGACTAGCGGGGGGAGGCGAGCAGTACTTC. Its protein is CAISRLAGGGEQYF.

This clonotype has at least ten counts. The chain combines TRBV5-6 with TRBJ1-1, with a tentative D call TRBD1 (6 bases). The CDR3 length is 12 residues. V dropped 4 bases and J dropped 10 bases, with 14 bases sitting between them. Germline V gene sequence: CDR1 SGHDT, CDR2 YYEEEE. CDR3 nucleotide sequence: TGTGCCAGCAGCCCGAATGGAGGGGGAGCTTTCTTT. Translating gives CASSPNGGGAFF.

This clonotype was seen only a few times. The gene calls are TRBV18 and TRBJ2-1; D unresolved. The CDR3 sequence is 15 residues long. Germline V lookup: CDR1 KGHSH, CDR2 LQKENI. Deletions cut 1 base from V and 3 bases from J, with 10 bases between. The CDR3 region has the DNA TGTGCCAGCTCACCACAGATAGGAAACTACAATGAGCAGTTCTTC. This translates into CASSPQIGNYNEQFF.

This clonotype was seen repeatedly, ten times or more. The chain employs TRBV20-1 and TRBJ1-2; D is ambiguous. Trimming pared 3 bases from V and 6 bases from J, leaving 8 bases between. Germline V lookup: CDR1 DFQATT, CDR2 SNEGSKA (reference sequence). CDR3 size: 11 residues. CDR3 in amino acids: CSASERDGYTF. DNA for the CDR3: TGCAGTGCTAGTGAGAGAGATGGCTACACCTTC.

This clonotype was seen ten or more times. For the CDR3, the DNA is TGCAGTGCTAGAGTGGGGTGGGAAAAACTGTTTTTT. It specifies CSARVGWEKLFF. V and J are TRBV20-1 and TRBJ1-4; D is uncertain. The CDR3 is made up of 12 amino acids. V lost 1 base and J 8 bases, leaving 8 bases between the germline ends. The V gene's germline CDR1 is DFQATT and CDR2 SNEGSKA (reference sequence).

This clonotype was seen many times. V is TRBV28 and J is TRBJ2-7; no clear D gene. Germline V CDR1 and CDR2: MDHEN, SYDVKM. V shed 5 bases and J shed 3 bases, with 5 bases lying between them. This CDR3 contains 11 residues. The CDR3 sequence: CASSDNYEQYF. CDR3 in DNA: TGTGCCAGCAGTGACAACTACGAGCAGTACTTC.

This clonotype was recorded at least ten times. The chain combines TRBV7-2 with TRBJ2-3; the D is unclear. CDR3 length: 15 residues. V was clipped by 1 base and J by 0 bases, with 8 bases between them. The germline V gene has CDR1 SGHTA and CDR2 FQGNSA. The CDR3 loop reads CASSLVEASTDTQYF. The CDR3 DNA sequence: TGTGCCAGCAGCTTAGTAGAGGCGAGCACAGATACGCAGTATTTT.

Notes on this clonotype: A much larger clone differs from this one at a single base, so this may be a read error. The CDR3 DNA sequence: TGTGCCAGCAGCTTCGGAAAGCCAGATACGCAGTATTTT. Amino acid sequence: CASSFGKPDTQYF. This chain uses TRBV11-1 with TRBJ2-3; D remains ambiguous. V shed 3 bases and J shed 4 bases, with 8 bases lying between them. CDR3 length: 13 residues. Looked up from germline, CDR1 is SGHAT and CDR2 is FQDESV (reference sequence).

This clonotype was recorded many times. This chain connects TRBV11-2 to TRBJ1-1, with D perhaps TRBD1 (6 bases). V lost 0 bases to trimming and J lost 6 bases, with 11 bases between them. This CDR3 contains 14 residues. Germline V CDR1 and CDR2: SGHAT, FQNNGV. The CDR3 sequence: CASSLEGGSAEAFF. The CDR3 coding sequence is TGTGCCAGCAGCTTAGAAGGGGGTAGCGCTGAAGCTTTCTTT.

This clonotype showed up many times. V usage is TRBV7-2 and J usage is TRBJ2-5, with unresolved D. V shed 5 bases and J shed 5 bases, with 9 bases lying between them. CDR1 is SGHTA and CDR2 is FQGNSA in the germline V gene. The CDR3 is made up of 12 amino acids. CDR3 amino acids: CASSRPVETQYF. The DNA for the CDR3 is TGTGCCAGCAGCCGCCCAGTTGAGACCCAGTACTTC.

There are many counts of this clonotype. The J gene is TRBJ1-2, the V gene TRBV29-1, with D unresolved. V shed 3 bases and J shed 7 bases, with 6 bases lying between them. Germline-derived CDR1 and CDR2 are SQVTM and ANQGSEA. CDR3 length equals 10 residues. The CDR3 is CSVDSSGYTF. The CDR3 nucleotides are TGCAGCGTTGACAGTAGTGGCTACACCTTC.

This clonotype showed up just a few times. The V and J genes are TRBV7-2 and TRBJ2-7; D unclear. V was cut by 5 bases and J by 0 bases, with 2 bases left in between. Per germline, CDR1 SGHTA and CDR2 FQGNSA. The CDR3 runs 11 residues. This chain's CDR3 is CASSNSYEQYV. The CDR3 nucleotides are TGTGCCAGCAGCAACTCCTACGAGCAGTACGTC.

The table lists this clonotype with many counts. This chain connects TRBV29-1 to TRBJ2-5; 7 bases are shared with TRBD1. Germline assignment: CDR1 SQVTM and CDR2 ANQGSEA. CDR3 size: 15 residues. The V and J ends lost 7 bases and 1 base, in that order; junction bases with no gene match: 12. The CDR3 loop reads CSGRAGGGPQETQYF. The CDR3 nucleotides read TGCAGCGGCAGGGCAGGGGGTGGTCCCCAAGAGACCCAGTACTTC. Full variable domain (rest looked up from reference TRBV29-1 and TRBJ2-5): SAVISQKPSRDICQRGTSLTIQCQVDSQVTMMFWYRQQPGQSLTLIATANQGSEATYESGFVIDKFPISRPNLTFSTLTVSNMSPEDSSIYLCSGRAGGGPQETQYFGPGTRLLVL.

This clonotype was recorded at least ten times. The chain uses TRBV20-1 and TRBJ2-4; 8 bases are a match to TRBD2. The V gene end was trimmed by 3 bases and the J gene end by 7 bases; junction bases not matched to a gene: 5. This CDR3 region has 13 residues. Germline loops: CDR1 DFQATT, CDR2 SNEGSKA (reference sequence). CDR3 protein: CSASGRAWNIQYF. In DNA form, the CDR3 reads TGCAGTGCTAGCGGGAGGGCCTGGAACATTCAGTACTTC.

At least ten counts were recorded for this clonotype. The chain couples TRBV7-9 to TRBJ1-1; TRBD1 agrees at 7 bases. This CDR3 has 17 residues. The ends lost 5 bases at V and 6 bases at J; junction bases unmatched: 18. CDR1 is SEHNR and CDR2 is FQNEAQ in the germline V gene (reference sequence). CDR3 region: CASSQGRDRQGRSEAFF. The CDR3 DNA follows: TGTGCCAGCAGCCAAGGTAGGGACCGACAGGGAAGGTCTGAAGCTTTCTTT. Filled out from reference TRBV7-9 and TRBJ1-1, the complete variable domain reads DTGVSQNPRHKITKRGQNVTFRCDPISEHNRLYWYRQTLGQGPEFLTYFQNEAQLEKSRLLSDRFSAERPKGSFSTLEIQRTEQGDSAMYLCASSQGRDRQGRSEAFFGQGTRLTVV.

In this sample, this clonotype turned up many times. V usage is TRBV20-1 and J usage is TRBJ1-1; D unresolved. There are 11 residues in the CDR3. Germline CDR1 and CDR2: DFQATT and SNEGSKA (reference sequence). V shed 3 bases and J shed 1 base, with 3 bases lying between them. CDR3 DNA: TGCAGTGCTAGTGGGAACACTGAAGCTTTCTTT. It yields the protein CSASGNTEAFF.

This clonotype was counted many times. The chain links TRBV9 to TRBJ1-1; 10 nucleotides agree with TRBD1. Trimming removed 0 bases from V and 8 bases from J; junction bases left unmatched: 13. This CDR3 spans 17 amino acids. Germline lookup yields CDR1 SGDLS and CDR2 YYNGEE. CDR3 nucleotides: TGTGCCAGCAGCGTAGACTCGGACAGGGGGACAAAGGTCGAAGCTTTCTTT. Its protein is CASSVDSDRGTKVEAFF.

This clonotype was recorded many times. This chain connects TRBV20-1 to TRBJ1-4; the D is unclear. Germline CDR1 and CDR2: DFQATT and SNEGSKA (reference sequence). The CDR3 runs 15 residues. Deletions cut 0 bases from V and 4 bases from J, with 12 bases between. Here the CDR3 DNA reads TGCAGTGCTAGAGATCTGTCAGCTAATAATGAAAAACTGTTTTTT. Translation: CSARDLSANNEKLFF.

This clonotype ranks as medium-sized. V gene TRBV20-1 combines with J gene TRBJ2-3; D may be TRBD1 (6 bases). The CDR3 contains 13 residues. V shed 4 bases and J shed 0 bases, with 8 bases lying between them. Germline assignment: CDR1 DFQATT and CDR2 SNEGSKA (reference sequence). The CDR3 here is CSANQGSTDTQYF. The CDR3 bases are TGCAGTGCTAACCAGGGGAGCACAGATACGCAGTATTTT.

This clonotype showed up many times. Just one base apart from a much larger clone, this may be a read error. V and J are TRBV10-3 and TRBJ2-3; D not resolved. The V gene lost 6 bases and the J gene lost 3 bases, with 10 bases spanning the gap. The CDR3 totals 13 residues. Germline V lookup: CDR1 ENHRY, CDR2 SYGVKD. CDR3 sequence: CAIRPRMTDTQYF. CDR3 bases: TGTGCCATCAGGCCCAGAATGACAGATACGCAGTATTTT.

Many counts were recorded for this clonotype. The chain recombines TRBV11-2 with TRBJ2-7, with 8 bases identical to TRBD1. There are 14 residues in the CDR3. V shed 5 bases and J 7 bases; nucleotides not matched to a gene: 10. Germline CDR1 reads SGHAT; CDR2 reads FQNNGV. The CDR3 reads CASSIGQGLREQYF. The CDR3 DNA sequence: TGTGCCAGCAGCATTGGACAGGGATTGCGAGAGCAGTACTTC. Looking up the rest from reference TRBV11-2 and TRBJ2-7 gives the full variable domain: EAGVAQSPRYKIIEKRQSVAFWCNPISGHATLYWYQQILGQGPKLLIQFQNNGVVDDSQLPKDRFSAERLKGVDSTLKIQPAKLEDSAVYLCASSIGQGLREQYFGPGTRLTVT.